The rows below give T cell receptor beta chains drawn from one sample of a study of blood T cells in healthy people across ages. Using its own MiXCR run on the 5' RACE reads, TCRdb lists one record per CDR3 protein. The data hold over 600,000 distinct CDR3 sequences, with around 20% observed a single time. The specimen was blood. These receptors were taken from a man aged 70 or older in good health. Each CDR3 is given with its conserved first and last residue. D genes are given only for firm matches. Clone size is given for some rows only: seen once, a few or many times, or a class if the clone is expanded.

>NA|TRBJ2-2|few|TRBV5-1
TGCGCCAGCAGGGAACCCTCGGACACCGGGGAGCTGTTTTTT
CASREPSDTGELFF
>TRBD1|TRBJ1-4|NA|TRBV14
TGTGCCAGCAGCCAAGGCTACTATGGACAGGGGCCCCTCCGTAGTGAAAAACTGTTTTTT
CASSQGYYGQGPLRSEKLFF
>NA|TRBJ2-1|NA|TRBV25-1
TGTGCCAGCAGTGTAAGACAGGTATCCTACAATGAGCAGTTCTTC
CASSVRQVSYNEQFF
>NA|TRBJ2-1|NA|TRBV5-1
TGCGCCAGCAGCTATACTAGCACAGAGCAGTTCTTC
CASSYTSTEQFF
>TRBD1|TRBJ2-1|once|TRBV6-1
TGTGCCAGCAGTGAAGCGGCGGGACAGGGGTCCAATGAGCAGTTCTTC
CASSEAAGQGSNEQFF
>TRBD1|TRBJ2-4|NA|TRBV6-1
TGTACCAGCAGAAAACCCGGACAGGTTCACCTAGCCAAAAACATTCAGTACTTC
CTSRKPGQVHLAKNIQYF
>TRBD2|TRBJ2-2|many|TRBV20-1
TGCAGTGCTAGAGTGGCGGGAGTACCGAACACCGGGGAGCTGTTTTTT
CSARVAGVPNTGELFF
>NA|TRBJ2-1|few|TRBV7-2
TGTGCCAGCAGCTTAGTCCGGGAGCCCGGGGGTGAGCAGTTCTTC
CASSLVREPGGEQFF
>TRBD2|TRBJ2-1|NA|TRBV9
TGTGCCAGCAGCGTCGGACTAGCGGACAATGAGCAGTTCTTC
CASSVGLADNEQFF
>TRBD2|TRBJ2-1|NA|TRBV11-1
TGTGCCAGCAGCTTACGGCCCGCTCGACTAGCGGGGAGCTCCTACAATGAGCAGTTCTTC
CASSLRPARLAGSSYNEQFF
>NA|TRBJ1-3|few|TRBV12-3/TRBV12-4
TGTGCCAGCAGTATCCAGGTCGGAAACACCATATATTTT
CASSIQVGNTIYF
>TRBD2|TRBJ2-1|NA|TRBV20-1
TGCAGTGCCCCCCCGGCGATGCGGGGGAGCTCCTACAATGAGCAGTTCTTC
CSAPPAMRGSSYNEQFF
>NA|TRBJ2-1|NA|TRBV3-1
TGTGCCAGCAGCCAAGTGTGGGATGCTTTTAATGAGCAGTTCTTC
CASSQVWDAFNEQFF
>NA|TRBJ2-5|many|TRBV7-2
TGTGCCAGCAGCCCGACAGGTTCGGAGACCCAGTACTTC
CASSPTGSETQYF
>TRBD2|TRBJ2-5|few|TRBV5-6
TGTGCCAGCAGCTTGATCACTAGCGGGAGGAGTGAGACCCAGTACTTC
CASSLITSGRSETQYF
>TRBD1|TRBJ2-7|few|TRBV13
TGTGCCACCACGAAAACAGGGGGATCCTACGAGCAGTACTTC
CATTKTGGSYEQYF
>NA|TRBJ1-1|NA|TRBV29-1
TGCAGCGTTGCTCCCTACGGGGGGATGAACACTGAAGCTTTCTTT
CSVAPYGGMNTEAFF
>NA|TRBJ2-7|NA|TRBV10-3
TGTGCCATCAGTGAGTCCAATAGACAGGTCCGCGAGCAGTACTTC
CAISESNRQVREQYF
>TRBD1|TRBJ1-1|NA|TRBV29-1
TGCAGCGTTGAAGGGGGACAGGAGGCTAGAGCTTTCTTT
CSVEGGQEARAFF
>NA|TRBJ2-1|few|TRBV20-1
TGCAGTGCTAGTAAGGGCCATGAGCAGTTCTTC
CSASKGHEQFF
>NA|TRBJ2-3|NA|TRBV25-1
TGTGCCAGCAGTGATTTCACCGGCACAGATACGCAGTATTTT
CASSDFTGTDTQYF
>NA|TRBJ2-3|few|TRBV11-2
TGTGCCAGCAGCTTCGGGCAGGGCGACTCAGATACGCAGTATTTT
CASSFGQGDSDTQYF
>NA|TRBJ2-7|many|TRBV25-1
TGTGCCAGCAGTGGAGGAGGCGGGACCTACGAGCAGTACTTC
CASSGGGGTYEQYF
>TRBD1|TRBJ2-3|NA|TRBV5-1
TGCGCCAGCAGCCAGGAAGACAGGGGGACCGCCACAGATACGCAGTATTTT
CASSQEDRGTATDTQYF
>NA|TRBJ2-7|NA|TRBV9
TGTGCCAGCAGCGTAGAGGCCCTAGCGTCGACCTACGAGCAGTACTTC
CASSVEALASTYEQYF
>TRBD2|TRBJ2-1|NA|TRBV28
TGTGCCAGCAGACTAGGGGGACTAGCGGGGAGTGAGCAGTTCTTC
CASRLGGLAGSEQFF
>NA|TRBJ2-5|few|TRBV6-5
TGTGCCAGCAGTTACGGAGCAGGACCCCAAGAGACCCAGTACTTC
CASSYGAGPQETQYF
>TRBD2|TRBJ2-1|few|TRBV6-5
TGTGCCAGCAATACTCCGGGGGGCAATGAGCAGTTCTTC
CASNTPGGNEQFF
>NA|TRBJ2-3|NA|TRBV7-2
TGTGCCAGCAGCCAGCCCCCCCGGACAGATACGCAGTATTTT
CASSQPPRTDTQYF
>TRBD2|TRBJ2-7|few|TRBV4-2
TGTGCCAGCAGCACACGGGAGGGGCTAGCGGGAGGTCTAACCTACGAGCAGTACTTC
CASSTREGLAGGLTYEQYF
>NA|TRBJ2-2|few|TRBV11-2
TGTGCCAGCAGCTTAGATATTGGCGGGGAGCTGTTTTTT
CASSLDIGGELFF
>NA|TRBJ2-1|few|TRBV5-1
TGCGCCAGCAGCTTGTCCGGGGGCTTCTACAATGAGCAGTTCTTC
CASSLSGGFYNEQFF
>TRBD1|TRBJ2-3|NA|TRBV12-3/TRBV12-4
TGTGCCAGCAGTTTAGGGACCGGGACAGGGGCAGATACGCAGTATTTT
CASSLGTGTGADTQYF
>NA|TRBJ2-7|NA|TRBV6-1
TGTGCCAGCAGTGAAGCGCCCTCCTACGAGCAGTACTTC
CASSEAPSYEQYF
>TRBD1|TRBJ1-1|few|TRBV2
TGTGCCAGCAGTTCAAACAGGGGGGCGAACACTGAAGCTTTCTTT
CASSSNRGANTEAFF
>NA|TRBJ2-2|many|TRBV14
TGTGCCAGCAGCCAAGTGGGGGTCTCCGGGGAGCTGTTTTTT
CASSQVGVSGELFF
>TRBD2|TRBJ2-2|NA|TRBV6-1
TGTGCCAGCAGCCCCACGAGGGCTAGCGGGAGTTTAACCGGGGAGCTGTTTTTT
CASSPTRASGSLTGELFF
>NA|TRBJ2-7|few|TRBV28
TGTGCCAGCAGTTTACGGGGGAGGCAGTACTTC
CASSLRGRQYF
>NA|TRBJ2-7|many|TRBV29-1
TGCAGCGTTCAAGGGGTAGGCAACGGGGGCTACGAGCAGTACTTC
CSVQGVGNGGYEQYF
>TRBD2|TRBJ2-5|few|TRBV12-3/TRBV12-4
TGTGCCAGCAGCGCTTCGGGGGAGGGAGAGACCCAGTACTTC
CASSASGEGETQYF
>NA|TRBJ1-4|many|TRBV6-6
TGTGCCAGCAGTTACTCACAGGGTAATGAAAAACTGTTTTTT
CASSYSQGNEKLFF